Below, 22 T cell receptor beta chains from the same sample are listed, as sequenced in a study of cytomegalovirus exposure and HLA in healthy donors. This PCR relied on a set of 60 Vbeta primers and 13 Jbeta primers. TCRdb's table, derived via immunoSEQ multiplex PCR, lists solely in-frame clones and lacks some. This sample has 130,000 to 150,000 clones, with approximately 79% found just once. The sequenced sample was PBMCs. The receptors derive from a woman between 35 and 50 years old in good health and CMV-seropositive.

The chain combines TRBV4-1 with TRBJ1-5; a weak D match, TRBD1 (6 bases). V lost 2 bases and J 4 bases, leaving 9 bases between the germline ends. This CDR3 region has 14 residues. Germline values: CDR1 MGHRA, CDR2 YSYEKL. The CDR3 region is CASSQQQGNQPQHF. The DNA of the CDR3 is TGCGCCAGCAGCCAACAACAGGGAAATCAGCCCCAGCATTTT.

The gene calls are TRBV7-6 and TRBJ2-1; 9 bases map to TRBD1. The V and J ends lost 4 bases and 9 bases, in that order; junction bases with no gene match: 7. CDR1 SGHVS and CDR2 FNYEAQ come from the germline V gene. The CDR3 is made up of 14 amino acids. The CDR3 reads CASSSQDRGSEQFF. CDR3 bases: TGTGCCAGCAGCTCCCAGGACAGGGGATCTGAGCAGTTCTTC.

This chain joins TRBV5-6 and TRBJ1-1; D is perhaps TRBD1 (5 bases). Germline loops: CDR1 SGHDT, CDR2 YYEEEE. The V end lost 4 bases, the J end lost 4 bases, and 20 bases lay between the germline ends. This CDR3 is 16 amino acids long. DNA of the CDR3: TGTGCCAGCAGCCTCCGGTTTACTGGGAGGGGCACTGAAGCTTTCTTT. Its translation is CASSLRFTGRGTEAFF.

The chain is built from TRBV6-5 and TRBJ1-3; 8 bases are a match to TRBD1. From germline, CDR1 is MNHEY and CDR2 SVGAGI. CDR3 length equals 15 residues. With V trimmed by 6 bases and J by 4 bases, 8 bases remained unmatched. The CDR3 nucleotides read TGTGCCAGCAGAGAGACAGGGGCGGTCGGAAACACCATATATTTT. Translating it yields CASRETGAVGNTIYF.

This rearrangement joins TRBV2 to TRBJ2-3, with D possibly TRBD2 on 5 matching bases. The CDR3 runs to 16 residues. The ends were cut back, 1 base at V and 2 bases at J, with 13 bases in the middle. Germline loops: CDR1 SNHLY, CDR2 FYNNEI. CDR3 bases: TGTGCCAGCAGTGAAGAGGGTCTAGCCAACACAGATACGCAGTATTTT. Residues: CASSEEGLANTDTQYF. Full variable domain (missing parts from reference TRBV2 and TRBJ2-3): EPEVTQTPSHQVTQMGQEVILRCVPISNHLYFYWYRQILGQKVEFLVSFYNNEISEKSEIFDDQFSVERPDGSNFTLKIRSTKLEDSAMYFCASSEEGLANTDTQYFGPGTRLTVL.

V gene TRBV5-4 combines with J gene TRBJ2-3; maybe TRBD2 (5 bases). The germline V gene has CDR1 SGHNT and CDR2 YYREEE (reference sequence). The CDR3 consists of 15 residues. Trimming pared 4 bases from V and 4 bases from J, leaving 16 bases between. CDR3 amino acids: CASSLRGGAADTQYF. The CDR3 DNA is TGTGCCAGCAGCCTACGAGGAGGAGCGGCAGATACGCAGTATTTT.

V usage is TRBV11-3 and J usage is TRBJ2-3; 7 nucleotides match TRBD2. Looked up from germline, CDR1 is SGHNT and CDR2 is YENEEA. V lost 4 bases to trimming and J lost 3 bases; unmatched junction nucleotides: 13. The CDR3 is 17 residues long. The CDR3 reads CASSSSSAAGRTDTQYF. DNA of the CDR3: TGTGCCAGCAGCTCCTCCTCGGCAGCGGGGAGAACAGATACGCAGTATTTT. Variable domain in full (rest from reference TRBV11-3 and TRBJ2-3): EAGVVQSPRYKIIEKKQPVAFWCNPISGHNTLYWYLQNLGQGPELLIRYENEEAVDDSQLPKDRFSAERLKGVDSTLKIQPAELGDSAVYLCASSSSSAAGRTDTQYFGPGTRLTVL.

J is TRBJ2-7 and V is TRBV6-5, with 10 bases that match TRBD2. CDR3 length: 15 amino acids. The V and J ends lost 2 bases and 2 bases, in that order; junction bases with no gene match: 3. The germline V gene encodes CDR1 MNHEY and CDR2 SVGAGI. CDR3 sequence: CASSYTSGETYEQYF. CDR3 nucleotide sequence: TGTGCCAGCAGTTACACTAGCGGGGAAACCTACGAGCAGTACTTC.

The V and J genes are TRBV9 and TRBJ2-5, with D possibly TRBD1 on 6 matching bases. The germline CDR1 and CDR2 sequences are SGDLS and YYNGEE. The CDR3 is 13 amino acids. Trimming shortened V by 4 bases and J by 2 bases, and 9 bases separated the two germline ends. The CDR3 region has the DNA TGTGCCAGCAGCCCCACAGGGCAAGAGACCCAGTACTTC. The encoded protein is CASSPTGQETQYF.

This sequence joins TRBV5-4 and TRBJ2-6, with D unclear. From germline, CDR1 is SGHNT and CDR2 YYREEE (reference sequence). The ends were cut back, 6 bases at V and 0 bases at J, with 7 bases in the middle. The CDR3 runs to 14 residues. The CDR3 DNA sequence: TGTGCCAGCAAGTACAGCTCTGGGGCCAACGTCCTGACTTTC. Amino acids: CASKYSSGANVLTF.

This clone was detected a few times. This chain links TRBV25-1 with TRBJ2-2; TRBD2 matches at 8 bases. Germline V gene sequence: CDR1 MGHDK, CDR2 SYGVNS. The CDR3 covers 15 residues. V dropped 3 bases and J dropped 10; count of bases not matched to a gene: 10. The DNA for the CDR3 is TGTGCCAGCAGTGAGAGTGCGGGGGGTATCTCGGAGCTGTTTTTT. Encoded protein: CASSESAGGISELFF.

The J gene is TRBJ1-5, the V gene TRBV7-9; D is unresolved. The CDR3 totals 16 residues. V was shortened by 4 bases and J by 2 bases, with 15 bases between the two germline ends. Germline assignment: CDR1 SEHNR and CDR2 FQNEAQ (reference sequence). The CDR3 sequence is CASSSGVFSGNQPQHF. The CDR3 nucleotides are TGTGCCAGCAGCTCCGGGGTTTTCAGCGGCAATCAGCCCCAGCATTTT.

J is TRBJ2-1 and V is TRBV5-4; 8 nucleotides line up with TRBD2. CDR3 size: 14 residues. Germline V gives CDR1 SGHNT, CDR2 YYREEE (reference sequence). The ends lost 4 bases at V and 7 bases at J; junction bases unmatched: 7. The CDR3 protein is CASSAGGDTNEQFF. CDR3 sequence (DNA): TGTGCCAGCAGCGCCGGGGGGGACACAAATGAGCAGTTCTTC.

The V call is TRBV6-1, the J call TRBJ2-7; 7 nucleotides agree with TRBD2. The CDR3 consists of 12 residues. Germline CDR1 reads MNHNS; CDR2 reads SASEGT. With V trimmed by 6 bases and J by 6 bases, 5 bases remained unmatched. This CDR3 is CASRSTSSEQYF. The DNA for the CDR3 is TGTGCCAGCAGATCGACTAGCTCCGAGCAGTACTTC.

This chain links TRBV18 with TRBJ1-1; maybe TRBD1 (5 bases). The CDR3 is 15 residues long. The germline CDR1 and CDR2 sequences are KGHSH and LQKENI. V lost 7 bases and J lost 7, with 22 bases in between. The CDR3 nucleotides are TGTGCCAGCTTCTACTCGGGTGGGGGACTCAATGAAGCTTTCTTT. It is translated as CASFYSGGGLNEAFF.

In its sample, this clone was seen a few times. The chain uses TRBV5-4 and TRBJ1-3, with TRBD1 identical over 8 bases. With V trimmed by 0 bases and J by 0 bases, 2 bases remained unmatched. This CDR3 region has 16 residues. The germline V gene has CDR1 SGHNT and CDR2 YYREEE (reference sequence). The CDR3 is CASSLGQGYSGNTIYF. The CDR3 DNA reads TGTGCCAGCAGCTTGGGACAGGGGTACTCTGGAAACACCATATATTTT.

CDR3 sequence: CASSLQGAGTDTQYF. The CDR3 DNA reads as TGTGCCAGCAGTTTACAGGGGGCTGGCACAGATACGCAGTATTTT. The rearrangement links TRBV4-2 to TRBJ2-3, with 9 bases lining up with TRBD1. The CDR3 totals 15 residues. Germline trimming cut 6 bases from V and 1 base from J; bases unmatched to any gene: 5. Per the germline V gene, CDR1 is LGHNA and CDR2 is YNFKEQ.

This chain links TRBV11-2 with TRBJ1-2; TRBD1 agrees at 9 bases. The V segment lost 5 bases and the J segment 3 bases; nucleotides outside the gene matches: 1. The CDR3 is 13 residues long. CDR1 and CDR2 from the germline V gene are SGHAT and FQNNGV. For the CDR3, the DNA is TGTGCCAGCAGCCGGACAGGGGACTATGGCTACACCTTC. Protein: CASSRTGDYGYTF.

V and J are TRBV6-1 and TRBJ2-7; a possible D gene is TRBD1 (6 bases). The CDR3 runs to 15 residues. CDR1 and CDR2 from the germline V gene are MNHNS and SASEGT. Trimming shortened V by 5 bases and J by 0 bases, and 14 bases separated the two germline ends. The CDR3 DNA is TGTGCCAGCAGTACTAATGCGGACAGCTCCTACGAGCAGTACTTC. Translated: CASSTNADSSYEQYF.

Written as DNA, the CDR3 is TGTGCCAGCAGCTCCACAGGGAGGGGGGGAAATCAGCCCCAGCATTTT. Its translation: CASSSTGRGGNQPQHF. The J gene is TRBJ1-5, the V gene TRBV5-6; maybe TRBD1 (6 bases). The CDR3 consists of 16 residues. V was pared by 3 bases and J by 4 bases, with 17 bases between. Germline assignment: CDR1 SGHDT and CDR2 YYEEEE.

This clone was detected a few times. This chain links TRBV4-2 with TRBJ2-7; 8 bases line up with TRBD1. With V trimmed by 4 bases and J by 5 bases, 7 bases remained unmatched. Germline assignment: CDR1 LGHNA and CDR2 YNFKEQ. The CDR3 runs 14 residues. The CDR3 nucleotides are TGTGCCAGCAGCCCTAAGACAGGGGCGGACGAGCAGTACTTC. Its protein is CASSPKTGADEQYF.

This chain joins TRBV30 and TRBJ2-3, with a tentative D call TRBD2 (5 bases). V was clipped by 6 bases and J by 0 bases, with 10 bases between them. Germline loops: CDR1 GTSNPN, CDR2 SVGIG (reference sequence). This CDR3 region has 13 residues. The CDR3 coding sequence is TGTGCCTGCCTGAGAGGGAGCACAGATACGCAGTATTTT. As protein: CACLRGSTDTQYF.